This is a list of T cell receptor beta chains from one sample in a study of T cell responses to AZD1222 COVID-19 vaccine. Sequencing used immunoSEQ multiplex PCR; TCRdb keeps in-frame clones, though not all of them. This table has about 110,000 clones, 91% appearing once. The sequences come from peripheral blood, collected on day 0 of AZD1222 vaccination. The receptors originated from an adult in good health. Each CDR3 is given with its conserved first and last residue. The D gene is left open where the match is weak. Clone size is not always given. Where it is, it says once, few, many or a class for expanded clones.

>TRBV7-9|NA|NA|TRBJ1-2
TGTGCCAGCAGCTTGCCAGGCTATGGCTACACCTTC
CASSLPGYGYTF
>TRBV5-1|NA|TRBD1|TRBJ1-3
TGCGCCAGCAGCTGGGGGACAGGAGACGGAAACACCATATATTTT
CASSWGTGDGNTIYF
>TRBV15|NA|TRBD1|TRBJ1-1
TGTGCCACCAGCAGAGATAGGGCAGGGGGCACTGAAGCTTTCTTT
CATSRDRAGGTEAFF
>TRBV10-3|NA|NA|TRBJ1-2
TGTGCCACAGGATCTGAGGGCGGCTACACCTTC
CATGSEGGYTF
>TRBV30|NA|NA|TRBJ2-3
TGTGCCTGGAGTGTTGTAGGCAATACGCAGTATTTT
CAWSVVGNTQYF
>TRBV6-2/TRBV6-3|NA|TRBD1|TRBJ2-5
TGTGCCAGCAGTTACTCCACAGGGGGACAAGAGACCCAGTACTTC
CASSYSTGGQETQYF
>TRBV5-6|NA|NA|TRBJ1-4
TGTGCCAGCAGCCTTGGGGGGGACTTGCCCGAAAAACTGTTTTTT
CASSLGGDLPEKLFF
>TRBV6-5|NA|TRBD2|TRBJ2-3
TGTGCCAGCAGGGGACTAGCGGGGGGCACAGATACGCAGTATTTT
CASRGLAGGTDTQYF
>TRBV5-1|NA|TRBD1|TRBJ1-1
TGCGCCAGCAGCTTGGTGCAGGGGGCCTTGAACACTGAAGCTTTCTTT
CASSLVQGALNTEAFF
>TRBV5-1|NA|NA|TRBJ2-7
TGCGCCAGCAGCCCCCTCGGCGTTACCTCCTACGAGCAGTACTTC
CASSPLGVTSYEQYF
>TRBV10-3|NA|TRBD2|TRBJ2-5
TGTGCCATCAGTCTAGCGGGCCTACAAGAGACCCAGTACTTC
CAISLAGLQETQYF
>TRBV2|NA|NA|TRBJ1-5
TGTGCCAGCAGTACAGAATTCAATCAGCCCCAGCATTTT
CASSTEFNQPQHF
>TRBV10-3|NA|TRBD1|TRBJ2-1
TGTGCCATCAGTGCACAGGGGGCGCAGCCGTTCTTC
CAISAQGAQPFF
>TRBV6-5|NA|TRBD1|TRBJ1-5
TGTGCCAGCAGACCGGGACAGCATAGCAATCAGCCCCAGCATTTT
CASRPGQHSNQPQHF
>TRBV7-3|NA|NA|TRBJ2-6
TGTGCCAGCAGCCGACACCATCTCTCTGGGGCCAACGTCCTGACTTTC
CASSRHHLSGANVLTF
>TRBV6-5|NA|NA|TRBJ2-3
TGTGCCAGCGGCGACCTCACAACGCAGTATTTT
CASGDLTTQYF
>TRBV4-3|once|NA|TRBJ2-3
TGCGCCAGCAGCCAAGCCGGGACAGATACGCAGTATTTT
CASSQAGTDTQYF
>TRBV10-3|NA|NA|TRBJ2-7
TGTGCCATCTGGGACTCGTCCTACGAGCAGTACTTC
CAIWDSSYEQYF
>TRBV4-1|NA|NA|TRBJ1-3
TGCGCCAGCAGCCAAGAGTGGACAGATTCAAACACCATATATTTT
CASSQEWTDSNTIYF
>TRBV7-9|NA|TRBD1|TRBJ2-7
TGTGCCAGCACCGAAGCCTTCCCCGAGGGACAGGGGTACGAGCAGTACTTC
CASTEAFPEGQGYEQYF
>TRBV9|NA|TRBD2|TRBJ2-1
TGTGCCAGCAGCGTAGGAGCGGGGGGGCGGAGGGTGAATGAGCAGTTCTTC
CASSVGAGGRRVNEQFF
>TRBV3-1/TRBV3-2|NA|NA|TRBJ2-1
TGTGCCAGCAGCCAAGATCAGGGGCGGGGCGAGCAGTTCTTC
CASSQDQGRGEQFF
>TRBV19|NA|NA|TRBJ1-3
TGTGCCAGTAGTAAGAGGTCCTCTGGAAACACCATATATTTT
CASSKRSSGNTIYF
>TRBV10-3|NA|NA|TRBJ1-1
TGTGCCATCAGTGTTGAGAACACTGAAGCTTTCTTT
CAISVENTEAFF
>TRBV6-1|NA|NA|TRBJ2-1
TGTGCCAGCAGTGAGGACGGATGGTCCTACAATGAGCAGTTCTTC
CASSEDGWSYNEQFF
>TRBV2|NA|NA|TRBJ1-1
TGTGCCAGCAGTGAACAGGAGAACACTGAAGCTTTCTTT
CASSEQENTEAFF
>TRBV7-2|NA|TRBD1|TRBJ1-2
TGTGCCAGCAGTTCGAGGGGGCAGGGGGCTAAGGGCTACACCTTC
CASSSRGQGAKGYTF
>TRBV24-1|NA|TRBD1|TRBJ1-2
TGTGCCACCACTCGGACAGGCAGTTATGGCTACACCTTC
CATTRTGSYGYTF
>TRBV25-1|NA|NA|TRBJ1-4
TGTGCCAGCAGTGAAGATTATTTGGGACCGTATAATGAAAAACTGTTTTTT
CASSEDYLGPYNEKLFF
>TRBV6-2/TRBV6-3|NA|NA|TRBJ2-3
TGTGCCAGCAGTTCGGCTAGCGTTAGCACAGATACGCAGTATTTT
CASSSASVSTDTQYF
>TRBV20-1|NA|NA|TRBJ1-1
TGCAGTGCTAGTCCCGGTGGGACTGAAGCTTTCTTT
CSASPGGTEAFF
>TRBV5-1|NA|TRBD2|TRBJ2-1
TGCGCCAGCAGATCGACTCTAGCGGGAGTTGAGCAGTTCTTC
CASRSTLAGVEQFF
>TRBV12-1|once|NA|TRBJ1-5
TGTGCCAGCAGCTTTCGTCCAGGGCGGGGGAGTCAGCCCCAGCATTTT
CASSFRPGRGSQPQHF
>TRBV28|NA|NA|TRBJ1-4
TGTGCCAGCAGTTTAAGGGATGAAAAACTGTTTTTT
CASSLRDEKLFF
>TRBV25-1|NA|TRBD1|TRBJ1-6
TGTGCCAGCAGTGGGCCAGGACAGGGAGGTTCACCCCTCCACTTT
CASSGPGQGGSPLHF
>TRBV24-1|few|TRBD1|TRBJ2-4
TGTGCCACCAGTGAGAGGGGGCTGGTAGCCAAAAACATTCAGTACTTC
CATSERGLVAKNIQYF
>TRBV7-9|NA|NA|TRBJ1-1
TGTGCCAGCAGCTTGGAGGAGGGGACTGAAGCTTTCTTT
CASSLEEGTEAFF
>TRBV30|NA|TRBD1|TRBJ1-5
TGTGCCTCCTCCAGGGGGGAAAAGCAGCCCCAGCATTTT
CASSRGEKQPQHF
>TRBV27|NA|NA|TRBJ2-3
TGTGCCAGCAGTTTATTTTGGGATCCCTCAGATACGCAGTATTTT
CASSLFWDPSDTQYF
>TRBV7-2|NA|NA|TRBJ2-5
TGTGCCAGCAGCTTAGGACCCATTCGGGAGACCCAGTACTTC
CASSLGPIRETQYF
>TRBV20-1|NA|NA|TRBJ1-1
TGCAGTGCTAGGACCTACGGAGGAGCTTTCTTT
CSARTYGGAFF
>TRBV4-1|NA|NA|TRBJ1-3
TGCGCCAGCAGCCAAGGTGGTAGGGGCTCTGGAAACACCATATATTTT
CASSQGGRGSGNTIYF
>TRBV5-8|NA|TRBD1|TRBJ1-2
TGTGCCAGCAGCCGACCTAGGACAGGGGGCAAAAAGAACTATGGCTACACCTTC
CASSRPRTGGKKNYGYTF
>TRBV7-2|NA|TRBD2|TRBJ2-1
TGTGCCAGCAGTCCCGTACGACTAGCGGTCTACAATGAGCAGTTCTTC
CASSPVRLAVYNEQFF
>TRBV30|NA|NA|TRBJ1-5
TGTGCCTGGAGTACGGCGGATAATCAGCCCCAGCATTTT
CAWSTADNQPQHF
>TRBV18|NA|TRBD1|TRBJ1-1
TGTGCCAGCACGATACAGGGGAATGCTGAAGCTTTCTTT
CASTIQGNAEAFF
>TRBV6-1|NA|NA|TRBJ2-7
TGTGCCAGCAGTGAATACGGGGCGGGGGCCTTACAGAGGGAGCAGTACTTC
CASSEYGAGALQREQYF
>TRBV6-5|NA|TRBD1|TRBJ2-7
TGTGCCAGCAGTCGACAGGGTGACGAGCAGTACTTC
CASSRQGDEQYF
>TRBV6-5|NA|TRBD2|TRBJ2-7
TGTGCCAGCAGGACCAGCGGGAGGGGGGCTGGGCAGTACTTC
CASRTSGRGAGQYF
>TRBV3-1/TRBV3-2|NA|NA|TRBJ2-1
TGTGCCAGCAGCCAAGTGGGCTCCCGGGTCAATCATGATGAGCAGTTCTTC
CASSQVGSRVNHDEQFF